The clone carrying this T cell receptor beta chain has only one observation. This sample was included in a study of blood T cell repertoires in COVID-19. Study-level background: Samples came from the United States, Italy and Spain, spanning acute and convalescent COVID-19. In each case, the material was cDNA or gDNA derived from T cells, B-cell-depleted T cells, or PBMCs.

In Seattle, patients joined the study during active infection and were tracked longitudinally. Trimming cost V 5 bases and J 8 bases; bases outside gene matches: 7. Germline V gives CDR1 SEHNR, CDR2 FQNEAQ (reference sequence). CDR3 length equals 13 residues. This table comes from immunoSEQ multiplex PCR, and its TCRdb copy is limited to in-frame clones, with some not included. The table records 160,000 or so clones, 79% of them present only once. The sequencing input was peripheral blood. V gene TRBV7-9 combines with J gene TRBJ1-2; 8 positions agree with TRBD1. The receptor was isolated from a woman aged 55 to 70 with COVID-19, enrolled during active disease. CDR3 residues: CASSPTTGAGYTF. Here the CDR3 DNA reads TGTGCCAGCAGCCCGACGACAGGGGCAGGCTACACCTTC.